This T cell receptor beta chain was recorded in a study of blood T cell repertoires in COVID-19. As for the study in general: Sample material is recorded as cDNA or gDNA derived from T cells, B-cell-depleted T cells, or PBMCs.

Some clones are missing from TCRdb's copy, which holds only in-frame ones; the method was immunoSEQ multiplex PCR. The sample yields about 60,000 clones, 70% to 85% seen once. CDR1 is SGHNT and CDR2 is YENEEA in the germline V gene. Trimming removed 0 bases from V and 2 bases from J, with 11 bases in between. The CDR3 consists of 15 residues. This TCR was sampled from an elderly man with acute or convalescent COVID-19. Sequencing used peripheral blood. The chain has TRBV11-3 and TRBJ2-7; possible D gene TRBD2, 5 bases. The CDR3 sequence: CASSLDPSRAYEQYF. The CDR3 region has the DNA TGTGCCAGCAGCTTAGATCCTAGCCGAGCCTACGAGCAGTACTTC. Combining the CDR3 with reference TRBV11-3 and TRBJ2-7 gives the whole variable domain EAGVVQSPRYKIIEKKQPVAFWCNPISGHNTLYWYLQNLGQGPELLIRYENEEAVDDSQLPKDRFSAERLKGVDSTLKIQPAELGDSAVYLCASSLDPSRAYEQYFGPGTRLTVT.